This TCR beta chain came from a study of T cell changes during pregnancy in multiple sclerosis. Sequencing used immunoSEQ multiplex PCR; TCRdb keeps in-frame clones, though not all of them. The sample carries approximately 30,000 clones, about 90% recorded once. The length of the CDR3 is 15 residues. V lost 4 bases, J lost 4 bases, and 6 bases stayed unmatched. CDR1 LNHNV and CDR2 YYDKDF come from the germline V gene (reference sequence). Source: CD8+ T cells from peripheral blood mononuclear cells, taken in the second trimester of pregnancy. V gene TRBV15 combines with J gene TRBJ2-1; 8 nucleotides line up with TRBD2. This clonotype was sampled from a female donor with multiple sclerosis, enrolled in a pregnancy study. The CDR3 coding sequence is TGTGCCACCAGCAAAAGCGGGGGAGGTTACAATGAGCAGTTCTTC. It is translated as CATSKSGGGYNEQFF.